A selection of T cell receptor beta chains follows, all from one sample in a study of CD8+CD57+ T cells in acquired aplastic anemia. One entry per CDR3 protein results from TCRdb running MiXCR on the reads. The sample consists of more than 150,000 distinct CDR3 sequences, 45% to 50% of them appearing once. Material for sequencing was sorted CD4+, CD8+, or CD8+CD57+ T cells (not recorded which) from PBMCs. The receptors come from a human donor in good health. The CDR3 runs from the conserved cysteine through the conserved F or W. The D gene is left open where the match is weak. Clone size is given for some rows only: seen once, a few or many times, or a class if the clone is expanded.

>TRBV20-1|TRBJ2-1|NA|TRBD2
TGCAGTGCTAGAGAGCGACTAGCGGGACGGGGCTACAATGAGCAGTTCTTC
CSARERLAGRGYNEQFF
>TRBV7-2|TRBJ2-5|many|NA
TGTGCCAGCCAGGGGAGGGCGGAGACCCAGTACTTC
CASQGRAETQYF
>TRBV10-3|TRBJ2-3|NA|NA
TGTGCCATCAGTGGGATGGGGAACACAGATACGCAGTATTTT
CAISGMGNTDTQYF
>TRBV9|TRBJ2-3|NA|NA
TGTGCCAGCAGCGGGGCAGGGTGGAGCACAGATACGCAGTATTTT
CASSGAGWSTDTQYF
>TRBV24-1|TRBJ1-5|NA|NA
TGTGCCACCAGTGATTTAGTCCCTGTTTTCTATTTT
CATSDLVPVFYF
>TRBV7-8|TRBJ2-5|many|NA
TGTGCCAGCAGCTTCTACCAAGAGACCCAGTACTTC
CASSFYQETQYF
>TRBV5-4|TRBJ2-3|many|TRBD1
TGTGCCAGCAGCTTGGGGGGACAGGGATACACAGATACGCAGTATTTT
CASSLGGQGYTDTQYF
>TRBV10-3|TRBJ1-3|NA|TRBD1
TGTGCCATCAGTGATCAACAGGGGCGGGAAGGAAACACCATATATTTT
CAISDQQGREGNTIYF
>TRBV4-1|TRBJ2-2|many|NA
TGCGCCAGCAGCCAAGGGACGGTTAACACCGGGGAGCTGTTTTTT
CASSQGTVNTGELFF
>TRBV5-1|TRBJ1-1|NA|TRBD1
TGCGCCAGCAGCTTGTCAGCCGGGACAGCATCTGACGCTTTCTTT
CASSLSAGTASDAFF
>TRBV29-1|TRBJ2-2|NA|NA
TGCAGCGTGGACTCTCCCTCGAACACCAGGGAGCTGTTTTTT
CSVDSPSNTRELFF
>TRBV20-1|TRBJ2-2|many|TRBD2
TGCAGTGCTAGCAATAGCGGGGGGAACACCGGGGAGCTGTTTTTT
CSASNSGGNTGELFF
>TRBV19|TRBJ1-5|NA|NA
TGTGCCAGTAGTAGCGTAAAGAGAGTTCGCAATCAGCCCCAGCATTTT
CASSSVKRVRNQPQHF
>TRBV7-8|TRBJ2-5|medium-sized|NA
TGTGCCAGCAGCTTCAACCAGGAGACCCAGTACTTC
CASSFNQETQYF
>TRBV15|TRBJ2-7|NA|NA
TGTGCCACCAGCAGAGGTGGGGGTGGTGCCTACGAGCAGTACTTC
CATSRGGGGAYEQYF
>TRBV24-1|TRBJ1-1|NA|NA
TGTGCCAGCAGTTTATCTCGGGGGAACACTGAAGCTTTCTTT
CASSLSRGNTEAFF